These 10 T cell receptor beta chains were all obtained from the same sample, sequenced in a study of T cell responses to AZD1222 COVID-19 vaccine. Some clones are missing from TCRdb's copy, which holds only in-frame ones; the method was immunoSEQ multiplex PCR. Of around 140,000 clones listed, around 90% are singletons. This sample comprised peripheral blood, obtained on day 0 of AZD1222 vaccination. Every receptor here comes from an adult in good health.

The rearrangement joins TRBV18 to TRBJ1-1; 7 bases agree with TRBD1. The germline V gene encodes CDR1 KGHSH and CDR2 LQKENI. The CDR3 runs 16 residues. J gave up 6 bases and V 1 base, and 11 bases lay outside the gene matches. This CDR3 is CASSPQGSATGPEAFF. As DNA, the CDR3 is TGTGCCAGCTCACCACAAGGCAGCGCGACAGGGCCTGAAGCTTTCTTT.

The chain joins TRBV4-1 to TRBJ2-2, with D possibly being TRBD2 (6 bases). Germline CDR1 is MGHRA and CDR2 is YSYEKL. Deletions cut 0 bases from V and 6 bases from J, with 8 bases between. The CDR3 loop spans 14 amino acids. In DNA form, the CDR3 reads TGCGCCAGCAGCCAAGAGCCGGGGGCCGGGGAGCTGTTTTTT. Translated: CASSQEPGAGELFF.

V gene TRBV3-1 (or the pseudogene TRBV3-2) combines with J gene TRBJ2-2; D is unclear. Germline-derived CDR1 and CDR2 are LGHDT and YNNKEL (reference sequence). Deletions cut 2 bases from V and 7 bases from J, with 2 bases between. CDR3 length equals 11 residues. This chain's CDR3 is CASSQFGELFF. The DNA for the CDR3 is TGTGCCAGCAGCCAATTCGGGGAGCTGTTTTTT.

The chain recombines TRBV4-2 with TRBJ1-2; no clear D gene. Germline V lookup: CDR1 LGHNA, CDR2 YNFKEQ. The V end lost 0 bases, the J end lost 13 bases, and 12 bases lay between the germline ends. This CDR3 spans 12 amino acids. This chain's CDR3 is CASSQEVWALTF. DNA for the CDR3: TGTGCCAGCAGCCAAGAGGTCTGGGCTCTCACCTTC.

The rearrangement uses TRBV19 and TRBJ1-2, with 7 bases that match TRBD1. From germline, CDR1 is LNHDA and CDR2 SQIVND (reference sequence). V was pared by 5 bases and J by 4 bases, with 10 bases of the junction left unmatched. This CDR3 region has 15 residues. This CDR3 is CASSRLGTVTYGYTF. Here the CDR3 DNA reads TGTGCCAGTAGTCGCCTTGGGACAGTTACCTATGGCTACACCTTC.

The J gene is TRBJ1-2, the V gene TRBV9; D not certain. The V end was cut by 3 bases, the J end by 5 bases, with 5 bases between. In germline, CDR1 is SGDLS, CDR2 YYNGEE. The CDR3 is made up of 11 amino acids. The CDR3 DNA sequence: TGTGCCAGCAGCGGACAATATGGCTACACCTTC. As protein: CASSGQYGYTF.

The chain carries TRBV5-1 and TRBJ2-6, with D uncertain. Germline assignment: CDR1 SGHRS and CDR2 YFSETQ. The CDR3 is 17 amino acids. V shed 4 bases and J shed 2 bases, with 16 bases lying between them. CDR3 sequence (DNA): TGCGCCAGCAGCCACACTACACAGTTCACTGGGGCCAACGTCCTGACTTTC. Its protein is CASSHTTQFTGANVLTF.

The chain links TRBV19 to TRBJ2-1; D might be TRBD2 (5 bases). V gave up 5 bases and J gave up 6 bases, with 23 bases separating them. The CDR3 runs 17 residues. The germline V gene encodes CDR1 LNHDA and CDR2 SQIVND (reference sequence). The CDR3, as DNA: TGTGCCAGTAGTTATTCTACGACTATCAGGAAAGTCAATGAGCAGTTCTTC. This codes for CASSYSTTIRKVNEQFF. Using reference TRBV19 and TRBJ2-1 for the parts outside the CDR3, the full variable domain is DGGITQSPKYLFRKEGQNVTLSCEQNLNHDAMYWYRQDPGQGLRLIYYSQIVNDFQKGDIAEGYSVSREKKESFPLTVTSAQKNPTAFYLCASSYSTTIRKVNEQFFGPGTRLTVL.

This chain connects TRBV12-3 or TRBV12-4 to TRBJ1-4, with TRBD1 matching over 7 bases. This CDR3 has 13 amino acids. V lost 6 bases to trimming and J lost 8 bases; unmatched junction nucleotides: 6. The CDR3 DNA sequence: TGTGCCAGCAGCCCATCGACAGGGGAAAAACTGTTTTTT. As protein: CASSPSTGEKLFF.

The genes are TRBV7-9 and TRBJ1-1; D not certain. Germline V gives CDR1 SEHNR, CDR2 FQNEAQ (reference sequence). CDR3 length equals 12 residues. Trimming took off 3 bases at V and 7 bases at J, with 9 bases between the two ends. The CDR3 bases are TGTGCCAGCAGCTTCGGGGAGGGTGAAGCTTTCTTT. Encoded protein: CASSFGEGEAFF.